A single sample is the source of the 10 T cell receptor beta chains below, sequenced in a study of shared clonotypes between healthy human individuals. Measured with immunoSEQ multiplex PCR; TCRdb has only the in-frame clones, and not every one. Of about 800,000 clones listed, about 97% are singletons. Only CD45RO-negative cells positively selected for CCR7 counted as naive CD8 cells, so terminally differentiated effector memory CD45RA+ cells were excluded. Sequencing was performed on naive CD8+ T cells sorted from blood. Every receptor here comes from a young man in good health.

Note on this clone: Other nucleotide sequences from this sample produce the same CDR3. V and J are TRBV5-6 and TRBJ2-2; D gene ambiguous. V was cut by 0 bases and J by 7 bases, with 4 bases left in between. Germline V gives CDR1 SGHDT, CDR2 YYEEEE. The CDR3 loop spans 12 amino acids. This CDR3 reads CASSLGGGELFF. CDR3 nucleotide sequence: TGTGCCAGCAGCTTGGGCGGCGGGGAGCTGTTTTTT.

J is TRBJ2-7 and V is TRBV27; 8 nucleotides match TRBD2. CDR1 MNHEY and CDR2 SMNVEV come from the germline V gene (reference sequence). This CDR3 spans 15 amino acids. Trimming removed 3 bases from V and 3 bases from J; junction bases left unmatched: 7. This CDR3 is CASSLRLANLYEQYF. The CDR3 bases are TGTGCCAGCAGTTTGCGACTAGCGAACCTCTACGAGCAGTACTTC.

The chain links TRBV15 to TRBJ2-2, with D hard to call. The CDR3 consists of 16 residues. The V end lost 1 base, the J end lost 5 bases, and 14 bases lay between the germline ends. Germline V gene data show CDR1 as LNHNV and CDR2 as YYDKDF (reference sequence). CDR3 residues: CATSRGGATATGELFF. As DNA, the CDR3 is TGTGCCACCAGCAGAGGGGGTGCAACGGCTACCGGGGAGCTGTTTTTT.

Written as DNA, the CDR3 is TGTGCCAGCAGTTACTCGATCTGGGGAAACACCGGGGAGCTGTTTTTT. Translating it yields CASSYSIWGNTGELFF. The gene calls are TRBV6-5 and TRBJ2-2; no clear D gene. Per germline, CDR1 MNHEY and CDR2 SVGAGI. V was shortened by 0 bases and J by 2 bases, with 10 bases between the two germline ends. The CDR3 runs 16 residues.

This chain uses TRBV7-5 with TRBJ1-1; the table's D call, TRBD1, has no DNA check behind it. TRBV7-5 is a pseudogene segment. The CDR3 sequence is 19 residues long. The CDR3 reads CVRSSNFRDRVPLFTEAFF. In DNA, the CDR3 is TGTGTCAGAAGCTCAAACTTCCGGGACAGGGTTCCCTTGTTCACTGAAGCTTTCTTT.

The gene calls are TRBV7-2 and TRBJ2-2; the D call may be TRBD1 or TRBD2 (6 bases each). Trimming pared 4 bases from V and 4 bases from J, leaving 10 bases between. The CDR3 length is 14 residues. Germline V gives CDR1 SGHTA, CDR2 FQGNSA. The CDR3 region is CASSSQGGTGELFF. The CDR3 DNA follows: TGTGCCAGCAGCTCACAGGGAGGCACCGGGGAGCTGTTTTTT.

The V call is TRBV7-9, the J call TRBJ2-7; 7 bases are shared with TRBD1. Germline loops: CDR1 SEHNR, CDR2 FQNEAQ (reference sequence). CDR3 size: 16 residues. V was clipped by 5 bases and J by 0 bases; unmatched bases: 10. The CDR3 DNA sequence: TGTGCCAGCAGCCCCCAAGGTAGGGGGCCCTCCTACGAGCAGTACTTC. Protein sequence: CASSPQGRGPSYEQYF. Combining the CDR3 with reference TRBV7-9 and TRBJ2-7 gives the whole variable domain DTGVSQNPRHKITKRGQNVTFRCDPISEHNRLYWYRQTLGQGPEFLTYFQNEAQLEKSRLLSDRFSAERPKGSFSTLEIQRTEQGDSAMYLCASSPQGRGPSYEQYFGPGTRLTVT.

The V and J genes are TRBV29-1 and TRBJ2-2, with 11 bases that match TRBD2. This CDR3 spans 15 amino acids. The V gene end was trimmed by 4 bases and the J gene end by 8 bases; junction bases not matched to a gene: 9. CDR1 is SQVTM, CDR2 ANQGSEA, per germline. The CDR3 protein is CSVGGLAVQGGELFF. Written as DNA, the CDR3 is TGCAGCGTTGGGGGACTAGCGGTCCAAGGAGGGGAGCTGTTTTTT.

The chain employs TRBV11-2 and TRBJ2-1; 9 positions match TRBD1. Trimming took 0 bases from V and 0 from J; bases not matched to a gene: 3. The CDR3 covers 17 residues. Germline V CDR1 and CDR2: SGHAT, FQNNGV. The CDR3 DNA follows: TGTGCCAGCAGCTTAGAGGGACAGGGATACTCCTACAATGAGCAGTTCTTC. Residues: CASSLEGQGYSYNEQFF.

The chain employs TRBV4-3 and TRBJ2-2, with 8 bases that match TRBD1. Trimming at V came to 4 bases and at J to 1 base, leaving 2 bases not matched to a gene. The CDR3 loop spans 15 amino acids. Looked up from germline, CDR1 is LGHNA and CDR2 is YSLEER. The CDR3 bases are TGCGCCAGCAGCCCGGACAGGGTGAACACCGGGGAGCTGTTTTTT. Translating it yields CASSPDRVNTGELFF.